The clone carrying this TCR beta chain has just a few counts. What it binds is not known. Trimming removed 4 bases from V and 8 bases from J, with 10 bases in between. This CDR3 has 12 amino acids. Germline lookup yields CDR1 SGHTA and CDR2 FQGNSA. The sample belongs to a study of beta chain features in type 1 diabetes. General study findings and limits: In all four CD4+ subsets, TCRB CDR3 length was significantly, moderately reduced in type 1 diabetes.

The study reverse transcribed the entire isolated RNA, so it sequenced expressed TCRB transcripts. The table came from immunoSEQ multiplex PCR; TCRdb's copy has only in-frame clones and leaves some out. The data contain roughly 300,000 clones, over 7% of them singletons. The sample comprised central memory CD4+ T cells from blood. This sequence originates from a man aged 25-45 years with type 1 diabetes. The rearrangement uses TRBV7-2 and TRBJ2-3, with D unresolved. The CDR3 DNA sequence: TGTGCCAGCAGCTCGACGGTGGGTACGCAGTATTTT. Residues: CASSSTVGTQYF.